This TCR beta chain appears in the sequencing data of a study of T cells in Graves' hyperthyroidism and ophthalmopathy. The investigators amplified TCR beta CDR3 regions from RNA transcripts. A first-round RT-PCR of the TCR CDR3 used the HTBI primer set. MiXCR, run by TCRdb on the multiplex PCR reads, gives a single entry per CDR3 protein. The sample gives fewer than 650,000 distinct CDR3 sequences, 14% to 15% of which show up once; about 3.9% is in the top ten. Germline V gene sequence: CDR1 SGHAT, CDR2 FQDESV (reference sequence). J gave up 5 bases and V 5 bases, and 14 bases lay outside the gene matches. The CDR3 is 16 residues long. Study-wide results and limits: Blood shared most expanded thyroid clonotypes above 0.001. A 13 V-J model separated ophthalmopathy from stable hyperthyroidism.

Ophthalmopathy cases met thresholds of Clinical Activity Score at least 3, NOSPECS grade at least 4 and duration under 3 months. A word on this clonotype: Antigen specificity is unknown.

This chain joins TRBV11-1 and TRBJ2-5, with TRBD2 identical over 7 bases. The sample was blood. The receptor's source is a woman in her thirties or forties with Graves' ophthalmopathy. CDR3 loop: CASSLNPGLDWETQYF. Here the CDR3 DNA reads TGTGCCAGCAGCCTAAACCCTGGACTAGATTGGGAGACCCAGTACTTC.